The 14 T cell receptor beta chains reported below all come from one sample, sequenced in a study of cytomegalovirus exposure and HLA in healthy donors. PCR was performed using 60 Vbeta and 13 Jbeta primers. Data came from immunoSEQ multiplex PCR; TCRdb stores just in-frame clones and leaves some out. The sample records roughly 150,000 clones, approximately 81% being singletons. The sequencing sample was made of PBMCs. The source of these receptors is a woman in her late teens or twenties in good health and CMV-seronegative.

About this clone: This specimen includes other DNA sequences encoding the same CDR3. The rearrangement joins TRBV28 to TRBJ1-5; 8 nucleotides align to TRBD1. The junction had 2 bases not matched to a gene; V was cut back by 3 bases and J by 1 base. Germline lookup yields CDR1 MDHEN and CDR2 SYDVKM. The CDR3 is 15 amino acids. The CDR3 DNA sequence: TGTGCCAGCAGTTTGGGGACAGGAAGCAATCAGCCCCAGCATTTT. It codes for CASSLGTGSNQPQHF.

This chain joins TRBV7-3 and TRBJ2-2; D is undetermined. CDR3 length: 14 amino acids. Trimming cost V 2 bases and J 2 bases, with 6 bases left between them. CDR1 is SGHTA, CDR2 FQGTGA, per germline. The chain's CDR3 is CASSLAHNTGELFF. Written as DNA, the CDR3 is TGTGCCAGCAGCTTAGCACACAACACCGGGGAGCTGTTTTTT.

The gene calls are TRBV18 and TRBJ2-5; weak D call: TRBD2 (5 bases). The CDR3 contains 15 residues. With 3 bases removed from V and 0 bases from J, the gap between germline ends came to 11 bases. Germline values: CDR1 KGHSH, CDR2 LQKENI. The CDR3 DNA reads TGTGCCAGCTCACCCATACTAGGAAACCAAGAGACCCAGTACTTC. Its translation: CASSPILGNQETQYF.

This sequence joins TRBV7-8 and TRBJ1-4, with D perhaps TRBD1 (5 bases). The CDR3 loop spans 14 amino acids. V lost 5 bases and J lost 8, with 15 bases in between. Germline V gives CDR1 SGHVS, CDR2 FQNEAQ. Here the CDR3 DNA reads TGTGCCAGCAGCCTTCACTCGCGGGGGGAAAAACTGTTTTTT. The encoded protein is CASSLHSRGEKLFF.

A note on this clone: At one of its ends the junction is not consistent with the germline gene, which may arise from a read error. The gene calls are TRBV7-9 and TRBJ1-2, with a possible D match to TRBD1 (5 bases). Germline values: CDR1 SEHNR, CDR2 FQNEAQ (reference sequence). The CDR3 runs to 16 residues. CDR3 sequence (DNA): TGTTCCAGCAACGTAGAAATGGGGGGATCGTCCTATGGCTACACCTTC. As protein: CSSNVEMGGSSYGYTF.

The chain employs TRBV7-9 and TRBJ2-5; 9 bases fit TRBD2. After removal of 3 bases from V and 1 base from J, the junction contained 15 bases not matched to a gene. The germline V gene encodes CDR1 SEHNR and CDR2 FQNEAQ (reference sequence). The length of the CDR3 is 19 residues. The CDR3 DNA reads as TGTGCCAGCAGCTTTTTTAAGTTAGCGGGGGCCACAATCCAAGAGACCCAGTACTTC. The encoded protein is CASSFFKLAGATIQETQYF.

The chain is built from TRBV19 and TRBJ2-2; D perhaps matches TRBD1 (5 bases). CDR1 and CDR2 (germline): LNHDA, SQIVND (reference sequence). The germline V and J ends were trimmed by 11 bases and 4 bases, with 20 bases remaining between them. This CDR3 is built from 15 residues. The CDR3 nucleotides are TGTGCCTCAAGGGGATGGACACCTCTCACCGGGGAGCTGTTTTTT. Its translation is CASRGWTPLTGELFF.

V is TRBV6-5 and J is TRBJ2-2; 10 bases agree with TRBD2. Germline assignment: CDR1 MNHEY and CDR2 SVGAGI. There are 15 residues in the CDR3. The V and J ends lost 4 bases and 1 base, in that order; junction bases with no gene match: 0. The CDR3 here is CASSSSGGNTGELFF. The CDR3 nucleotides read TGTGCCAGCAGTTCTAGCGGGGGGAACACCGGGGAGCTGTTTTTT.

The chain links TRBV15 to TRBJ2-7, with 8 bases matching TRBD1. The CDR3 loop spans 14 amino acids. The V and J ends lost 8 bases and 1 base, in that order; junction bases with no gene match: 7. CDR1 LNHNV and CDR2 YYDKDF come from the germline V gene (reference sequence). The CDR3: CATAPRTGSYEQYF. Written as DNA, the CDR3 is TGTGCCACCGCCCCCCGGACAGGGTCCTACGAGCAGTACTTC.

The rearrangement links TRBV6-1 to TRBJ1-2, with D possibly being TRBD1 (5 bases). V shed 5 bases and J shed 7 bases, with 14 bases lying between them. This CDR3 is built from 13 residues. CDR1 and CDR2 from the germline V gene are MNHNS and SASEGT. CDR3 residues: CASSNRDSSGYTF. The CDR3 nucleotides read TGTGCCAGCAGTAACCGGGACTCGAGTGGCTACACCTTC.

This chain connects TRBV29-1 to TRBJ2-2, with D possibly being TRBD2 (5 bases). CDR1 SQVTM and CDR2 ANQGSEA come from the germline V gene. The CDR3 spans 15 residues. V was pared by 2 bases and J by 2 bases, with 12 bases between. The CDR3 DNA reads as TGCAGCGTTGAACGAGCAGCGGATAACACCGGGGAGCTGTTTTTT. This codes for CSVERAADNTGELFF.

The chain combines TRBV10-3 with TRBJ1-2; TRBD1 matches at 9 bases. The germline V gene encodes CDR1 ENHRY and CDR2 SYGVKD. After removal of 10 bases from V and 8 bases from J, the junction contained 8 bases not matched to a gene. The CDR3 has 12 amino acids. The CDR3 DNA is TGTGCCACCTGGGGACAGGGCGACGGCTACACCTTC. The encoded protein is CATWGQGDGYTF.

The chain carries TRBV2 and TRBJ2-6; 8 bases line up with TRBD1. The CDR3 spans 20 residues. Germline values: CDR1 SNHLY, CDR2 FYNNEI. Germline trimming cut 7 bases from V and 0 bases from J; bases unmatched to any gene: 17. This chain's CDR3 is CASTLRWQGAPSSGANVLTF. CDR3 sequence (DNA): TGTGCCAGCACACTCAGGTGGCAGGGGGCGCCTAGCTCTGGGGCCAACGTCCTGACTTTC.

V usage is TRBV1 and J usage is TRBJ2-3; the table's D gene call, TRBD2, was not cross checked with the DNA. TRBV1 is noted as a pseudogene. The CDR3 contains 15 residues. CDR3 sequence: CTSSPWGGAADTQYF. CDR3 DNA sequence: TGCACCAGCAGCCCCTGGGGGGGGGCGGCAGATACGCAGTATTTT.